Reported below is one TCR beta chain. The antigen remains unidentified. This sample stems from a study of Graves' ophthalmopathy and Graves' hyperthyroidism. As the template, RNA transcripts were used to amplify TCR beta CDR3 regions. RT-PCR in the first round used HTBI primers; a second-round multiplex PCR followed. TCRdb re-derived calls from the multiplex PCR reads in MiXCR, one entry per CDR3 protein. Here the sample spans over a million distinct CDR3 sequences, approximately 35% being singletons. Uncontrolled infections, pregnancy, lactation or other autoimmune diseases led to patient exclusion. The authors diagnosed from clinical symptoms, serum thyroxine, TRAb, thyroid ultrasound and orbital computed tomography. Looked up from germline, CDR1 is SGHVS and CDR2 is FNYEAQ. Trimming removed 0 bases at V and 0 bases at J, with 9 bases between. This CDR3 contains 16 residues. Findings and limits, study-wide: The blood repertoire also included most expanded thyroid clonotypes above 0.001 frequency.

Material for sequencing was peripheral blood or thyroid tissue (not recorded which). V gene TRBV7-6 combines with J gene TRBJ1-3, with no clear D. This receptor was taken from an adult man with Graves' hyperthyroidism. CDR3 sequence: CASSLALPNSGNTIYF. The CDR3 region has the DNA TGTGCCAGCAGCTTAGCCCTTCCGAACTCTGGAAACACCATATATTTT.